Listed below are T cell receptor beta chains from one sample, sequenced in a study of blood T cell repertoires in COVID-19. Clones were read by immunoSEQ multiplex PCR, and TCRdb kept only the in-frame ones, dropping some. The data contain about 83,000 clones, around 86% of them singletons. Sequences were obtained from peripheral blood. The receptors derive from a man older than 75 with active or convalescent COVID-19. Both conserved end residues are part of each CDR3. A D gene is named only where the DNA matches it firmly. Clone sizes are given selectively: once, few, many, or a class where the clone is expanded.

TRBV28,NA,TRBD1,TRBJ2-6,CASRQQGSGANVLTF,TGTGCCAGCAGGCAACAGGGGTCTGGGGCCAACGTCCTGACTTTC
TRBV5-1,once,NA,TRBJ1-3,CASSLALEAGNTIYF,TGCGCCAGCAGCTTGGCCTTAGAAGCCGGAAACACCATATATTTT
TRBV3-1/TRBV3-2,NA,NA,TRBJ1-3,CASSQDPRGSGNTIYF,TGTGCCAGCAGCCAAGATCCCAGGGGTTCGGGCAACACCATATATTTT
TRBV6-5,NA,TRBD2,TRBJ2-1,CATSPGTSGRNEQFF,TGTGCCACTTCTCCCGGGACTAGCGGGAGGAATGAGCAGTTCTTC
TRBV29-1,NA,NA,TRBJ1-1,CSCGQTNTEAFF,TGCAGCTGCGGACAGACCAACACTGAAGCTTTCTTT
TRBV25-1,NA,NA,TRBJ1-2,CASRDTGNHGYTF,TGTGCCAGCAGGGACACAGGGAACCATGGCTACACCTTC
TRBV19,NA,TRBD1,TRBJ1-2,CASSPGTGRNYGYTF,TGTGCCAGTAGTCCCGGGACAGGGAGGAACTATGGCTACACCTTC
TRBV5-6,NA,TRBD1,TRBJ2-5,CASSPRQGLKETQYF,TGTGCCAGCAGCCCAAGACAGGGGTTGAAAGAGACCCAGTACTTC
TRBV28,few,TRBD1,TRBJ1-1,CASSLSPGTGVNTEAFF,TGTGCCAGCAGTCTCAGTCCCGGGACAGGGGTGAACACTGAAGCTTTCTTT
TRBV29-1,NA,NA,TRBJ1-1,CSAKAGMNTEAFF,TGCAGCGCAAAGGCAGGAATGAACACTGAAGCTTTCTTT
TRBV3-1/TRBV3-2,NA,TRBD2,TRBJ2-1,CASSPEGGSGQFF,TGTGCCAGCAGCCCAGAAGGCGGGAGTGGGCAGTTCTTC
TRBV6-6,NA,NA,TRBJ1-4,CASSYSGVREKLFF,TGTGCCAGCAGTTACTCCGGAGTTAGAGAAAAACTGTTTTTT
TRBV9,NA,NA,TRBJ2-2,CASRAQSNTGELFF,TGTGCCAGCAGGGCACAGTCGAACACCGGGGAGCTGTTTTTT
TRBV18,NA,TRBD2,TRBJ2-2,CASSPDLAGANTGELFF,TGTGCCAGCTCGCCGGACCTAGCGGGGGCGAACACCGGGGAGCTGTTTTTT
TRBV6-5,NA,NA,TRBJ2-3,CASSYSAGVQDTQYF,TGTGCCAGCAGTTACTCGGCGGGTGTTCAAGATACGCAGTATTTT
TRBV5-1,NA,NA,TRBJ2-5,CASSFQGQGETQYF,TGCGCCAGCAGCTTTCAGGGGCAAGGAGAGACCCAGTACTTC
TRBV11-2,NA,NA,TRBJ2-5,CASSLVGQETQYF,TGTGCCAGCAGCTTAGTCGGGCAAGAGACCCAGTACTTC
TRBV5-1,NA,NA,TRBJ2-2,CASSLVQSTGELFF,TGCGCCAGCAGCTTGGTTCAGTCCACCGGGGAGCTGTTTTTT
TRBV18,NA,NA,TRBJ1-4,CASSPPRGATNEKLFF,TGTGCCAGCTCACCACCGCGGGGGGCAACTAATGAAAAACTGTTTTTT
TRBV7-2,NA,NA,TRBJ1-6,CASSFVRGGNSPLHF,TGTGCCAGCAGCTTCGTCAGGGGTGGGAATTCACCCCTCCACTTT
TRBV15,NA,TRBD2,TRBJ2-2,CATSRAGLDPGELFF,TGTGCCACCAGCAGAGCGGGACTAGACCCTGGGGAGCTGTTTTTT
TRBV7-2,NA,TRBD2,TRBJ2-1,CASSSQRREFDEQFF,TGTGCCAGCAGCTCCCAGAGGCGGGAGTTCGATGAGCAGTTCTTC
TRBV12-3/TRBV12-4,once,TRBD1,TRBJ1-2,CASSLQGEGYTF,TGTGCCAGCAGCCTACAGGGGGAAGGCTACACCTTC
TRBV9,NA,NA,TRBJ2-2,CASSSRGYVAGELFF,TGTGCCAGCAGCTCCCGGGGGTATGTCGCCGGGGAGCTGTTTTTT
TRBV25-1,NA,TRBD1,TRBJ1-6,CASGKGQGTSPLHF,TGTGCCAGCGGCAAGGGACAGGGAACTTCACCCCTCCACTTT
TRBV19,NA,NA,TRBJ1-2,CASSIDSDDGYTF,TGTGCCAGTAGTATCGACAGCGATGATGGCTACACCTTC
TRBV5-4,NA,TRBD2,TRBJ2-3,CASSLRRGSPDTQYF,TGTGCCAGCAGCTTGAGGCGCGGGAGCCCGGATACGCAGTATTTT
TRBV2,NA,NA,TRBJ2-5,CASSRGLAETQYF,TGTGCCAGCTCTCGGGGGTTGGCAGAGACCCAGTACTTC
TRBV2,NA,TRBD2,TRBJ2-5,CASSEFVSGRAGQETQYF,TGTGCCAGCAGTGAATTTGTTAGCGGGAGGGCCGGTCAAGAGACCCAGTACTTC
TRBV5-1,NA,NA,TRBJ2-3,CASSLPQTDTQYF,TGCGCCAGCAGCTTGCCCCAGACAGATACGCAGTATTTT
TRBV6-5,NA,TRBD1,TRBJ1-6,CASSYSGTVSSPLHF,TGTGCCAGCAGTTACTCTGGGACAGTGAGTTCACCCCTCCACTTT
TRBV18,NA,TRBD2,TRBJ2-3,CASSPLSSGRTDTQYF,TGTGCCAGCTCACCTTTGTCTAGCGGACGCACAGATACGCAGTATTTT
TRBV7-9,few,TRBD1,TRBJ1-1,CASSAGQGYTEAFF,TGTGCCAGCAGCGCAGGACAGGGCTACACTGAAGCTTTCTTT
TRBV24-1,NA,NA,TRBJ1-2,CATSGAWEGGYTF,TGTGCCACCAGTGGTGCATGGGAGGGAGGCTACACCTTC
TRBV19,NA,TRBD1,TRBJ2-1,CASARAGQGFDEQFF,TGTGCCAGTGCTAGGGCCGGACAGGGATTCGATGAGCAGTTCTTC
TRBV6-5,NA,TRBD1,TRBJ1-4,CASSRQGLGEKLFF,TGTGCCAGCAGCCGACAGGGTCTAGGTGAAAAACTGTTTTTT
TRBV18,NA,NA,TRBJ2-5,CASSPYGETQYF,TGTGCCAGCTCTCCGTACGGGGAGACCCAGTACTTC
TRBV19,few,NA,TRBJ1-5,CASSSQGHQPQHF,TGTGCCAGTAGTTCACAGGGACATCAGCCCCAGCATTTT
TRBV5-1,once,TRBD1,TRBJ2-5,CASGRDSLKETQYF,TGCGCCAGCGGTCGGGACAGCTTGAAAGAGACCCAGTACTTC
TRBV3-1/TRBV3-2,NA,NA,TRBJ2-3,CASSQGARDTQYF,TGTGCCAGCAGCCAAGGGGCGCGAGATACGCAGTATTTT
TRBV30,few,NA,TRBJ1-1,CAWSRGTEAFF,TGTGCCTGGAGTCGGGGCACTGAAGCTTTCTTT
TRBV6-6,NA,TRBD1,TRBJ1-6,CASSSTGENSPLHF,TGTGCCAGCAGTTCGACAGGGGAAAATTCACCCCTCCACTTT
TRBV19,NA,TRBD1,TRBJ1-6,CASRAGTDSSPLHF,TGTGCCAGTAGGGCCGGGACAGACTCTTCACCCCTCCACTTT
TRBV6-6,NA,TRBD1,TRBJ2-5,CASSQTGGQETQYF,TGTGCCAGCAGTCAGACAGGGGGACAAGAGACCCAGTACTTC
TRBV5-4,NA,TRBD1,TRBJ2-5,CASSFGTGGRETQYF,TGTGCCAGCAGCTTCGGGACAGGGGGCCGAGAGACCCAGTACTTC
TRBV6-5,NA,TRBD1,TRBJ1-5,CASRTGGVVNQPQHF,TGTGCCAGCAGAACAGGGGGTGTAGTCAATCAGCCCCAGCATTTT
TRBV5-5,NA,NA,TRBJ1-4,CASSLPNIRFEKLFF,TGTGCCAGCAGCTTGCCCAATATCAGGTTTGAAAAACTGTTTTTT
TRBV27,NA,TRBD2,TRBJ2-5,CASGPRRGETQYF,TGTGCCAGCGGGCCAAGGCGGGGGGAGACCCAGTACTTC
TRBV19,once,NA,TRBJ2-1,CASSIGAYNEQFF,TGTGCCAGTAGTATTGGAGCCTACAATGAGCAGTTCTTC
TRBV28,NA,NA,TRBJ1-4,CASSSGGRTNEKLFF,TGTGCCAGCAGTTCCGGGGGACGGACTAATGAAAAACTGTTTTTT